The T cell receptor beta chain described here comes from a study of glioma-infiltrating T cells. Across the study: WHO grade II oligodendrogliomas or astrocytomas, plus non-recurrent WHO grade IV glioblastomas, were sampled. Study conclusions and caveats: Signature shared blood CDR3 motifs were enriched in low-divergence and depleted in high-divergence patients.

This clonotype appeared a few times. Antigen: not known. This CDR3 has 18 amino acids. The trim removed 6 bases at V and 4 bases at J, leaving 17 bases unmatched. Germline CDR1 reads MDHEN; CDR2 reads SYDVKM. The iRepertoire nested amplicon-rescue multiplex PCR amplified TCR alpha and beta CDR3s from RNA. One-step reverse transcription and amplification started from about 100-400 ng of tissue mRNA or PBMC total RNA. MiXCR, run by TCRdb on the multiplex PCR reads, gives a single entry per CDR3 protein. The sample holds about 380,000 distinct CDR3 sequences, 41% seen once. The chain employs TRBV28 and TRBJ2-1; 8 bases align to TRBD2. The sequencing input was glioma tissue, nonneoplastic brain tissue, or PBMCs (not recorded which). This sequence was found in a human donor with low-grade glioma or glioblastoma, undergoing nonglioma brain surgery, or in good health (not recorded which). CDR3 DNA sequence: TGTGCCAGCAGCCAGCCTAGCGGGTCAGGCCTGATGTACAATGAGCAGTTCTTC. Protein sequence: CASSQPSGSGLMYNEQFF.